This T cell receptor (beta chain) was recovered during a study of T-cell reconstitution after alpha-beta-depleted transplantation in children. This CDR3 spans 14 amino acids. Germline V gives CDR1 SEHNR, CDR2 FQNEAQ (reference sequence). After removal of 2 bases from V and 8 bases from J, the junction contained 8 bases not matched to a gene. General study results and limits: Newly generated T cells supplied most T-cell counts and diversity one year post-transplant. Day-60 TCRbeta diversity that was high in some patients was derived from surviving recipient T cells and thymic progenitors. At around two months after transplant, the alpha-beta T cells were reportedly derived from several hundred expanded clones that came from non-depleted graft cells.

Unique molecular identifiers were used to barcode this TCRbeta library. Each CDR3 protein gets one entry after TCRdb re-called the PCR reads with MiXCR. The table includes about 140,000 distinct CDR3 sequences, about 9% detected once. This clonotype was observed at least ten times. What it recognizes is unknown. The chain employs TRBV7-9 and TRBJ2-7, with 8 bases identical to TRBD2. The sequenced sample was PBMCs, mostly from graft donor cells, obtained 180 days after TCRalphabeta/CD19-depleted stem cell transplant. This receptor was identified in a female patient between 2 and 10 years old who had a stem cell transplant for congenital amegakaryocytic thrombocytopenia, so the T cells may come from the graft donor. The CDR3 is CASSLSALAEKQYF. As DNA, the CDR3 is TGTGCCAGCAGCTTATCCGCACTAGCGGAAAAGCAGTACTTC. Based on the CDR3 plus reference TRBV7-9 and TRBJ2-7, the full variable domain is DTGVSQNPRHKITKRGQNVTFRCDPISEHNRLYWYRQTLGQGPEFLTYFQNEAQLEKSRLLSDRFSAERPKGSFSTLEIQRTEQGDSAMYLCASSLSALAEKQYFGPGTRLTVT.